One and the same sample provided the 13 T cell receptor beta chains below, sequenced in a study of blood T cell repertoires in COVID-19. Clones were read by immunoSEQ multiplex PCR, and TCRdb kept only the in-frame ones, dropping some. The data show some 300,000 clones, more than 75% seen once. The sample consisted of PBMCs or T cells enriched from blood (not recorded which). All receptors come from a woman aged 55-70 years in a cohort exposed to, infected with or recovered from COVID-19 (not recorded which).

CDR3 sequence (DNA): TGCGCCAGCAGCTTGGAAGGAGGGATAGAGACCCAGTACTTC. Amino acids: CASSLEGGIETQYF. V is TRBV5-1 and J is TRBJ2-5; D might be TRBD2 (6 bases). CDR1 and CDR2 (germline): SGHRS, YFSETQ. Trimming pared 0 bases from V and 4 bases from J, leaving 10 bases between. The CDR3 consists of 14 residues.

The CDR3 spells CASSDQAHYEQYF. Written as DNA, the CDR3 is TGCGCCAGCAGTGATCAGGCCCACTACGAGCAGTACTTC. The V and J genes are TRBV10-2 and TRBJ2-7; no clear D gene. Trimming shortened V by 3 bases and J by 3 bases, and 9 bases separated the two germline ends. Germline CDR1 and CDR2: WSHSY and SAAADI. This CDR3 comprises 13 residues.

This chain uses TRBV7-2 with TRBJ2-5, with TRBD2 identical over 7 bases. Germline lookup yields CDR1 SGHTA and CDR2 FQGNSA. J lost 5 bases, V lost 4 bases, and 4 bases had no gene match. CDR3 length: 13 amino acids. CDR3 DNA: TGTGCCAGCAGCTCGAGCGGGATGGAGACCCAGTACTTC. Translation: CASSSSGMETQYF.

This chain's CDR3 is CASSPPAGFNEQFF. The CDR3 coding sequence is TGTGCCAGCAGCCCTCCCGCGGGATTCAATGAGCAGTTCTTC. The V call is TRBV7-2, the J call TRBJ2-1; TRBD2 might be the D (6 bases). The CDR3 has 14 amino acids. CDR1 is SGHTA and CDR2 is FQGNSA in the germline V gene. Deletions cut 5 bases from V and 6 bases from J, with 14 bases between.

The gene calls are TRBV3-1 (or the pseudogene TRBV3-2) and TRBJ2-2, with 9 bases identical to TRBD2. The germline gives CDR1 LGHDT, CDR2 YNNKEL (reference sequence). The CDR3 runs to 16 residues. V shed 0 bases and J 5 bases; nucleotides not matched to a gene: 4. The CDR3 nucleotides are TGTGCCAGCAGCCAAGAAACCCTAGCGGGGACCGGGGAGCTGTTTTTT. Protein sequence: CASSQETLAGTGELFF.

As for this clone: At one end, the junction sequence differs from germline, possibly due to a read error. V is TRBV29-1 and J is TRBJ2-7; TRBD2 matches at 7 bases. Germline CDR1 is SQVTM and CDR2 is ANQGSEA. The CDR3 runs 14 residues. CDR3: CSVERLAASSEQYF. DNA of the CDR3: TGCAGCGTTGAACGTCTAGCGGCCTCCTCCGAGCAGTACTTC.

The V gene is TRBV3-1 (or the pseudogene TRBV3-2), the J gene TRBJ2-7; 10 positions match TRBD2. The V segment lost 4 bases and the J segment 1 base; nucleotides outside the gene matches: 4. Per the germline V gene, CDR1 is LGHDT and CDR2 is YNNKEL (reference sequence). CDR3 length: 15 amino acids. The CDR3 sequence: CASSLLAGTSYEQYF. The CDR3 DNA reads TGTGCCAGCAGCCTACTAGCGGGGACTTCCTACGAGCAGTACTTC.

This CDR3 reads CASSRYYRSEQYF. CDR3 nucleotides: TGTGCCAGTAGTAGGTACTACCGTAGCGAGCAGTACTTC. This chain links TRBV19 with TRBJ2-7; D not certain. The CDR3 covers 13 residues. CDR1 and CDR2 (germline): LNHDA, SQIVND (reference sequence). Trimming left V 4 bases short and J 6 bases short, with 13 bases between.

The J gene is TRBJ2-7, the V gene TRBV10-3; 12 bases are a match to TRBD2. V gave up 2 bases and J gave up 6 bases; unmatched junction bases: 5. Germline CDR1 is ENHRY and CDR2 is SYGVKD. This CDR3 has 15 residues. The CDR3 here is CAISEQGLAGREQYF. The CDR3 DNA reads TGTGCCATCAGTGAGCAAGGACTAGCGGGACGCGAGCAGTACTTC.

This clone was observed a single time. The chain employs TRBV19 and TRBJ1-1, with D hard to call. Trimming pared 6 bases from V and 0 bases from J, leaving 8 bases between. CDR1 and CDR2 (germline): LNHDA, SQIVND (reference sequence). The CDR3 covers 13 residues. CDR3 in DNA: TGTGCCAGTAGCGGGAGCATGAACACTGAAGCTTTCTTT. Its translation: CASSGSMNTEAFF.

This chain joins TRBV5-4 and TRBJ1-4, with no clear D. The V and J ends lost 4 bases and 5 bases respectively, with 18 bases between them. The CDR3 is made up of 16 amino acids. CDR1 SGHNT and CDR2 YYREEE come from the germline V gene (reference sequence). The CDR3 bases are TGTGCCAGCAGCCCCACGTTGGGTGACTTAAATGAAAAACTGTTTTTT. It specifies CASSPTLGDLNEKLFF.

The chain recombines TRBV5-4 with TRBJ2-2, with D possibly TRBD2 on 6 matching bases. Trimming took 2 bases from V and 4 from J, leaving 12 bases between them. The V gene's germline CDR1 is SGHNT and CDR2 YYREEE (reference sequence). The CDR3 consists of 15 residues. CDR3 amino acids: CASSFGGGSTGELFF. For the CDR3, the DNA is TGTGCCAGCAGCTTCGGCGGAGGGAGCACCGGGGAGCTGTTTTTT.

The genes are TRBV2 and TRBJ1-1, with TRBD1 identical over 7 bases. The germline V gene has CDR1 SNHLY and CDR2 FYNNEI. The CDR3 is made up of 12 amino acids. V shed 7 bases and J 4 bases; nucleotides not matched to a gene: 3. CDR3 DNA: TGTGCCAGCAACAGGGGCGGCACTGAAGCTTTCTTT. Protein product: CASNRGGTEAFF.